Below, 16 T cell receptor beta chains from the same sample are listed, as sequenced in a study of regulatory T cells in long-lasting Graves disease. Sample time point: persistent/refractory GD, antithyroid drugs over 5 years with positive TRAb. PBMC RNA served as the TCR library source. TCR beta libraries were built with iRepertoire HTBI primers and Arm-PCR of CDR3 regions. TCRdb called the multiplex PCR reads again in MiXCR, with one record for every CDR3 protein. Among 350,000 to 500,000 distinct CDR3 sequences listed, 21% were seen once. The starting material was peripheral blood mononuclear cells (PBMCs), obtained when the disease was refractory, from a patient treated with antithyroid drugs. The receptor set was obtained from a female donor with Graves disease.

The chain has TRBV10-3 and TRBJ1-1; the D is unclear. CDR3 length equals 13 residues. Germline V gene data show CDR1 as ENHRY and CDR2 as SYGVKD. Between the trimmed V and J ends, which lost 3 bases and 3 bases, there was a span of 8 bases. The DNA for the CDR3 is TGTGCCATCAGTGAACGGGTGGACACTGAAGCTTTCTTT. It specifies CAISERVDTEAFF.

This clonotype was found many times. The rearrangement links TRBV5-1 to TRBJ1-1, with 11 bases identical to TRBD1. The germline V gene has CDR1 SGHRS and CDR2 YFSETQ. After removal of 4 bases from V and 7 bases from J, the junction contained 15 bases not matched to a gene. The CDR3 runs 17 residues. The CDR3 is CASSPTGTGGNRGEAFF. The CDR3 coding sequence is TGCGCCAGCAGCCCGACCGGGACAGGGGGAAATCGGGGTGAAGCTTTCTTT.

V and J are TRBV7-9 and TRBJ1-2; 7 nucleotides agree with TRBD1. Germline trimming cut 1 base from V and 6 bases from J; bases unmatched to any gene: 5. The CDR3 consists of 14 residues. Germline CDR1 SEHNR, CDR2 FQNEAQ (reference sequence). This chain's CDR3 is CASSLEGATDGYTF. The CDR3 DNA reads as TGTGCCAGCAGCTTAGAGGGGGCCACAGATGGCTACACCTTC.

Comment on this clonotype: The junction does not match germline at one end; this may be a read error. V and J are TRBV28 and TRBJ1-5, with D unclear. This CDR3 comprises 14 residues. Germline V gene lookup returns CDR1 MDHEN and CDR2 SYDVKM. The chain's CDR3 is CASRTTRDNQLQHF. For the CDR3, the DNA is TGTGCCAGCAGAACGACAAGAGACAATCAGCTCCAGCATTTT. Based on the CDR3 plus reference TRBV28 and TRBJ1-5, the full variable domain is DVKVTQSSRYLVKRTGEKVFLECVQDMDHENMFWYRQDPGLGLRLIYFSYDVKMKEKGDIPEGYSVSREKKERFSLILESASTNQTSMYLCASRTTRDNQLQHFGDGTRLSIL.

This clonotype was found many times. The chain couples TRBV12-3 or TRBV12-4 to TRBJ1-3; D is uncertain. V was shortened by 3 bases and J by 2 bases, with 5 bases between the two germline ends. CDR3 length: 13 amino acids. CDR3 DNA: TGTGCCAGCAGTTTTAACACTGGAAACACCATATATTTT. This gives the protein CASSFNTGNTIYF.

This clonotype was recorded at least ten times. V gene TRBV11-1 combines with J gene TRBJ2-5; D could derive from TRBD1 or TRBD2 (6 bases each). The CDR3 totals 14 residues. V was clipped by 6 bases and J by 2 bases, with 13 bases between them. CDR1 is SGHAT and CDR2 is FQDESV in the germline V gene (reference sequence). The CDR3 spells CASRTGGGQETQYF. CDR3 DNA: TGTGCCAGCAGAACAGGAGGGGGGCAAGAGACCCAGTACTTC.

Points on this clonotype: This is likely an artifact of a read error, given a far larger clone one base away. This sequence joins TRBV7-2 and TRBJ2-7; no firm D call. Germline lookup yields CDR1 SGHTA and CDR2 FQGNSA. Deletions cut 8 bases from V and 2 bases from J, with 19 bases between. This CDR3 is 15 amino acids long. The CDR3 here is CASGFGQAETYEQYF. DNA for the CDR3: TGTGCCAGCGGTTTCGGCCAGGCGGAAACCTACGAGCAGTACTTC.

In this sample, this clonotype turned up many times. The gene calls are TRBV11-2 and TRBJ2-5; TRBD2 aligns across 10 bases. This CDR3 is 15 amino acids long. Germline assignment: CDR1 SGHAT and CDR2 FQNNGV. V lost 5 bases to trimming and J lost 5 bases; unmatched junction nucleotides: 8. The CDR3 DNA is TGTGCCAGCAGCAAAAGAGCGGGAGGGCCCGAGACCCAGTACTTC. It yields the protein CASSKRAGGPETQYF. Full variable domain (remainder filled in from reference TRBV11-2 and TRBJ2-5): EAGVAQSPRYKIIEKRQSVAFWCNPISGHATLYWYQQILGQGPKLLIQFQNNGVVDDSQLPKDRFSAERLKGVDSTLKIQPAKLEDSAVYLCASSKRAGGPETQYFGPGTRLLVL.

This clonotype was observed many times. V usage is TRBV29-1 and J usage is TRBJ2-7; TRBD2 matches 7 bases. With V trimmed by 1 base and J by 0 bases, 3 bases remained unmatched. The CDR3 extends over 14 amino acids. Germline V gene data show CDR1 as SQVTM and CDR2 as ANQGSEA. CDR3 region: CSVEGGTNSYEQYF. CDR3 bases: TGCAGCGTTGAAGGGGGGACTAACTCCTACGAGCAGTACTTC.

This clonotype was picked up a small number of times. V gene TRBV19 combines with J gene TRBJ2-5; the match to TRBD2 covers 7 bases. This CDR3 is 17 amino acids long. The junction had 16 bases not matched to a gene; V was cut back by 4 bases and J by 5 bases. Germline CDR1 and CDR2: LNHDA and SQIVND (reference sequence). As DNA, the CDR3 is TGTGCCAGTAGTACCCTAGGTGCAGCGGGACTTCGGGAGACCCAGTACTTC. Its translation: CASSTLGAAGLRETQYF.

This clonotype has ten or more counts. This chain links TRBV6-1 with TRBJ1-5, with 7 bases matching TRBD1. This CDR3 contains 14 residues. V was clipped by 6 bases and J by 3 bases; unmatched bases: 5. Germline V gene data show CDR1 as MNHNS and CDR2 as SASEGT. The CDR3 reads CASRGGQLNQPQHF. The CDR3, as DNA: TGTGCCAGCAGAGGGGGACAGCTCAATCAGCCCCAGCATTTT.

The chain couples TRBV7-6 to TRBJ2-1, with 8 bases that match TRBD2. After removal of 5 bases from V and 4 bases from J, the junction contained 7 bases not matched to a gene. The CDR3 totals 15 residues. Germline lookup yields CDR1 SGHVS and CDR2 FNYEAQ. CDR3: CASSRFSGTYNEQFF. CDR3 bases: TGTGCCAGCAGCCGTTTTAGCGGGACTTACAATGAGCAGTTCTTC. Together with reference TRBV7-6 and TRBJ2-1, the CDR3 gives the full variable domain: GAGVSQSPRYKVTKRGQDVALRCDPISGHVSLYWYRQALGQGPEFLTYFNYEAQQDKSGLPNDRFSAERPEGSISTLTIQRTEQRDSAMYRCASSRFSGTYNEQFFGPGTRLTVL.

The rearrangement links TRBV20-1 to TRBJ2-5; the match to TRBD2 covers 9 bases. This CDR3 is 11 amino acids long. J was trimmed by 5 bases and V by 7 bases; bases with no gene match: 2. Germline lookup yields CDR1 DFQATT and CDR2 SNEGSKA (reference sequence). CDR3 DNA: TGCAGTGGCGGGAGGGCGGAGACCCAGTACTTC. Protein: CSGGRAETQYF.

The genes are TRBV11-2 and TRBJ2-6; maybe TRBD1 (7 bases). CDR3 length equals 16 residues. V shed 5 bases and J shed 8 bases, with 19 bases lying between them. In germline, CDR1 is SGHAT, CDR2 FQNNGV. The chain's CDR3 is CASSRDRAGWTNVLTF. Here the CDR3 DNA reads TGTGCCAGCAGCCGCGACAGGGCGGGATGGACCAACGTCCTGACTTTC.

V is TRBV20-1 and J is TRBJ2-2; 7 nucleotides align to TRBD2. Germline trimming cut 5 bases from V and 0 bases from J; bases unmatched to any gene: 6. In germline, CDR1 is DFQATT, CDR2 SNEGSKA (reference sequence). CDR3 size: 15 residues. As DNA, the CDR3 is TGCAGTGCTCCTATAGCGGGCTCGAACACCGGGGAGCTGTTTTTT. It translates to CSAPIAGSNTGELFF.

This clonotype was counted at least ten times. V usage is TRBV2 and J usage is TRBJ2-2, with 7 nucleotides matching TRBD2. The germline V gene encodes CDR1 SNHLY and CDR2 FYNNEI. The CDR3 runs 15 residues. Trimming removed 3 bases from V and 8 bases from J; junction bases left unmatched: 9. The CDR3 region is CASSESGMGSGELFF. CDR3 in DNA: TGTGCCAGCAGTGAGAGCGGGATGGGGTCTGGGGAGCTGTTTTTT.